The next 28 T cell receptor beta chains were all read from a single sample in a study of blood T cell repertoires in COVID-19 (dated by TCRdb to the early 2020s). Library creation used the immunoSEQ multiplex PCR assay. TCRdb took over this immuneACCESS table, retaining in-frame rearrangements with V and J assigned. Such tables are incomplete; in checked studies, under half of the missing clones stem from an unresolved V gene, and the remainder is unexplained. Counted in this sample were some 82,000 clones; 83% of them appeared once. 35% to 40% of the sample is held by the ten biggest clonotypes. The sequenced material came from peripheral blood. The source of these receptors is an elderly man with active or convalescent COVID-19.

The rearrangement joins TRBV6-1 to TRBJ2-5; a possible D gene is TRBD2 (5 bases). Trimming stripped 3 bases from V and 1 base from J, with 12 bases between. Germline V gene sequence: CDR1 MNHNS, CDR2 SASEGT. This CDR3 has 15 amino acids. The CDR3 reads CASSDRERFQETQYF. CDR3 DNA sequence: TGTGCCAGCAGTGATCGAGAGCGGTTCCAAGAGACCCAGTACTTC.

The chain links TRBV28 to TRBJ2-3; D perhaps matches TRBD1 (6 bases). Trimming removed 5 bases from V and 6 bases from J, with 12 bases in between. The CDR3 sequence is 13 residues long. In germline, CDR1 is MDHEN, CDR2 SYDVKM. The CDR3 DNA is TGTGCCAGCAGTGCAGGGGCCCCGGATACGCAGTATTTT. This codes for CASSAGAPDTQYF.

CDR3 sequence reads: CASSLLLASTDTQYF. Written as DNA, the CDR3 is TGTGCCAGCAGCTTACTACTAGCGAGCACAGATACGCAGTATTTT. This rearrangement joins TRBV5-6 to TRBJ2-3; TRBD2 agrees at 7 bases. V trimming: 2 bases; J trimming: 0 bases; junction bases outside the gene matches: 3. Germline V gives CDR1 SGHDT, CDR2 YYEEEE. CDR3 length: 15 residues.

This clone was recorded once. The chain links TRBV19 to TRBJ1-3; 8 nucleotides line up with TRBD1. Germline trimming cut 5 bases from V and 8 bases from J; bases unmatched to any gene: 8. CDR3 length: 14 residues. CDR1 and CDR2 (germline): LNHDA, SQIVND (reference sequence). This CDR3 reads CASSVDRERDTIYF. CDR3 bases: TGTGCCAGTAGTGTGGACAGGGAGCGTGACACCATATATTTT.

The gene calls are TRBV11-2 and TRBJ2-3; 7 bases align to TRBD1. CDR1 and CDR2 from the germline V gene are SGHAT and FQNNGV. The CDR3 is 14 amino acids. V gave up 6 bases and J gave up 6 bases; unmatched junction bases: 9. The CDR3 DNA is TGTGCCAGCAGGATAACAGGGGTCTCGGATACGCAGTATTTT. This translates into CASRITGVSDTQYF.

V is TRBV2 and J is TRBJ1-2; unclear D gene. V was cut by 8 bases and J by 5 bases, with 12 bases left in between. The CDR3 runs 12 residues. Looked up from germline, CDR1 is SNHLY and CDR2 is FYNNEI. Here the CDR3 reads CASRRTGYGYTF. The CDR3 DNA reads as TGTGCCAGCCGACGGACGGGGTATGGCTACACCTTC. The full variable domain, in which reference TRBV2 and TRBJ1-2 provide the parts outside the CDR3, is EPEVTQTPSHQVTQMGQEVILRCVPISNHLYFYWYRQILGQKVEFLVSFYNNEISEKSEIFDDQFSVERPDGSNFTLKIRSTKLEDSAMYFCASRRTGYGYTFGSGTRLTVV.

The chain has TRBV5-4 and TRBJ2-2; weak D call: TRBD1 (5 bases). The CDR3 has 14 residues. The germline V and J ends were trimmed by 4 bases and 7 bases, with 14 bases remaining between them. Germline V lookup: CDR1 SGHNT, CDR2 YYREEE (reference sequence). CDR3 nucleotide sequence: TGTGCCAGCAGCACCGAAGGGGTTCTCGGGGAGCTGTTTTTT. Its protein product is CASSTEGVLGELFF.

The CDR3 DNA is TGTGCCAGCAGCTTAGCTCTAAGCACAGATACGCAGTATTTT. Protein: CASSLALSTDTQYF. This chain links TRBV7-2 with TRBJ2-3; D is ambiguous. The CDR3 sequence is 14 residues long. Germline assignment: CDR1 SGHTA and CDR2 FQGNSA. Trimming pared 0 bases from V and 0 bases from J, leaving 4 bases between.

The CDR3 here is CASSERGNQPQHF. The CDR3, as DNA: TGTGCCAGCAGTGAGAGGGGGAATCAGCCCCAGCATTTT. This rearrangement joins TRBV2 to TRBJ1-5, with D possibly matching TRBD1 (6 bases). Trimming cost V 3 bases and J 4 bases, with 7 bases left between them. Per germline, CDR1 SNHLY and CDR2 FYNNEI. CDR3 length: 13 residues.

The V and J genes are TRBV2 and TRBJ1-5; 8 bases fit TRBD1. Trimming removed 5 bases from V and 6 bases from J; junction bases left unmatched: 0. Germline CDR1 and CDR2: SNHLY and FYNNEI. This CDR3 is built from 12 residues. The CDR3 spells CASSTGGQPQHF. CDR3 in DNA: TGTGCCAGCAGTACAGGGGGTCAGCCCCAGCATTTT.

The chain joins TRBV5-4 to TRBJ2-1; 11 bases are a match to TRBD2. After removal of 0 bases from V and 7 bases from J, the junction contained 9 bases not matched to a gene. Looked up from germline, CDR1 is SGHNT and CDR2 is YYREEE (reference sequence). This CDR3 comprises 17 residues. In DNA form, the CDR3 reads TGTGCCAGCAGCTTGGTAAGGCTAGCGGGAGGTCTGAATGAGCAGTTCTTC. It specifies CASSLVRLAGGLNEQFF.

This clone has only one observation. V usage is TRBV3-1 (or the pseudogene TRBV3-2) and J usage is TRBJ2-3; possible D gene TRBD1, 5 bases. The CDR3 covers 18 residues. V dropped 3 bases and J dropped 2 bases, with 21 bases sitting between them. Germline CDR1 and CDR2: LGHDT and YNNKEL (reference sequence). The chain's CDR3 is CASSQASSGWGNTDTQYF. Written as DNA, the CDR3 is TGTGCCAGCAGCCAGGCCTCTTCAGGGTGGGGAAACACAGATACGCAGTATTTT.

This rearrangement joins TRBV10-3 to TRBJ2-3; 7 nucleotides line up with TRBD2. The CDR3 spans 16 residues. The V gene end was trimmed by 4 bases and the J gene end by 0 bases; junction bases not matched to a gene: 7. The V gene's germline CDR1 is ENHRY and CDR2 SYGVKD. CDR3 sequence reads: CAISGGSGTSTDTQYF. The CDR3 nucleotides read TGTGCCATCAGTGGGGGAAGCGGGACTAGCACAGATACGCAGTATTTT.

V usage is TRBV19 and J usage is TRBJ2-7; D possibly corresponds to TRBD1 (6 bases). The V end lost 5 bases, the J end lost 1 base, and 18 bases lay between the germline ends. CDR1 and CDR2 from the germline V gene are LNHDA and SQIVND (reference sequence). The CDR3 has 16 amino acids. In nucleotides, the CDR3 is TGTGCCAGTAGTGAAACAGGGAAATTAGGTTCCTACGAGCAGTACTTC. Its translation is CASSETGKLGSYEQYF.

The chain is built from TRBV3-1 (or the pseudogene TRBV3-2) and TRBJ2-1; 10 nucleotides line up with TRBD2. Germline-derived CDR1 and CDR2 are LGHDT and YNNKEL (reference sequence). This CDR3 comprises 15 residues. The J segment lost 9 bases and the V segment lost 7 bases, leaving 12 bases of the junction unmatched. CDR3 protein: CASNGGASGSGEQFF. The CDR3 DNA reads as TGTGCCAGCAACGGGGGGGCTAGCGGGAGCGGTGAGCAGTTCTTC.

The chain has TRBV3-1 (or the pseudogene TRBV3-2) and TRBJ1-1; 7 bases match TRBD1. The CDR3 is 15 amino acids. CDR1 and CDR2 (germline): LGHDT, YNNKEL (reference sequence). The ends lost 4 bases at V and 2 bases at J; junction bases unmatched: 7. This CDR3 is CASSRETGSNTEAFF. The CDR3 coding sequence is TGTGCCAGCAGCCGAGAGACAGGGTCTAACACTGAAGCTTTCTTT.

The CDR3 loop reads CAISESIFMNTEAFF. The CDR3 region has the DNA TGTGCCATCAGTGAGTCTATCTTTATGAACACTGAAGCTTTCTTT. V usage is TRBV10-3 and J usage is TRBJ1-1; D gene uncertain. This CDR3 has 15 amino acids. V dropped 0 bases and J dropped 0 bases, with 8 bases sitting between them. CDR1 ENHRY and CDR2 SYGVKD come from the germline V gene.

J is TRBJ2-7 and V is TRBV28; possibly TRBD1 for D (5 bases). V gave up 6 bases and J gave up 2 bases, with 11 bases separating them. The germline CDR1 and CDR2 sequences are MDHEN and SYDVKM. The CDR3 spans 13 residues. The CDR3 DNA sequence: TGTGCCAGCAGCGCAGGGTTTGCCTACGAGCAGTACTTC. Its translation is CASSAGFAYEQYF.

This chain links TRBV19 with TRBJ2-7; 7 nucleotides agree with TRBD1. CDR1 and CDR2 from the germline V gene are LNHDA and SQIVND (reference sequence). This CDR3 comprises 15 residues. V lost 6 bases and J lost 1; bases outside the gene matches: 9. The CDR3 is CASRPQGDWSYEQYF. The DNA for the CDR3 is TGTGCCAGTAGGCCCCAGGGGGATTGGTCCTACGAGCAGTACTTC.

The chain combines TRBV6-5 with TRBJ2-2; the D gene is possibly TRBD2 (6 bases). Germline V gene lookup returns CDR1 MNHEY and CDR2 SVGAGI. CDR3 length: 14 residues. V lost 7 bases to trimming and J lost 4 bases, with 13 bases between them. The CDR3 here is CASKGGAGTGELFF. DNA of the CDR3: TGTGCCAGCAAAGGCGGGGCGGGCACCGGGGAGCTGTTTTTT.

This clone came up once. CDR3 DNA sequence: TGTGCCAGTAGACTAGGGGGCTTAGGGAACACTGAAGCTTTCTTT. This encodes CASRLGGLGNTEAFF. The genes are TRBV19 and TRBJ1-1; the match to TRBD1 covers 7 bases. Germline CDR1 and CDR2: LNHDA and SQIVND (reference sequence). With 6 bases clipped from V and 1 base from J, the junction kept 8 bases outside the gene matches. This CDR3 region has 15 residues.

The CDR3 nucleotides are TGCAGCGTTGATCCGGGGAACACAGATACGCAGTATTTT. Amino acid sequence: CSVDPGNTDTQYF. This rearrangement joins TRBV29-1 to TRBJ2-3, with D possibly matching TRBD2 (5 bases). The germline V gene encodes CDR1 SQVTM and CDR2 ANQGSEA. The CDR3 covers 13 residues. V was shortened by 3 bases and J by 2 bases, with 9 bases between the two germline ends.

The chain has TRBV11-2 and TRBJ2-7; D might be TRBD1 (6 bases). CDR3 length: 13 amino acids. V lost 0 bases and J 5 bases, leaving 8 bases between the germline ends. Germline V gene sequence: CDR1 SGHAT, CDR2 FQNNGV. The CDR3 DNA reads TGTGCCAGCAGCTTAGATAGGGGGAACGAGCAGTACTTC. This codes for CASSLDRGNEQYF.

The chain employs TRBV11-2 and TRBJ2-7; D is perhaps TRBD1 (6 bases). CDR3 length: 16 residues. Germline values: CDR1 SGHAT, CDR2 FQNNGV. Trimming cost V 4 bases and J 0 bases, with 16 bases left between them. The CDR3 coding sequence is TGTGCCAGCAGCTCCAGACTTACAGGGATCTCCTACGAGCAGTACTTC. Its protein product is CASSSRLTGISYEQYF.

This chain's CDR3 is CASNIRVLDRTHYGYTF. In DNA form, the CDR3 reads TGTGCCAGCAATATTAGGGTCTTAGACAGAACACACTATGGCTACACCTTC. The chain recombines TRBV5-6 with TRBJ1-2, with a tentative D call TRBD1 (5 bases). This CDR3 is built from 17 residues. Germline CDR1 reads SGHDT; CDR2 reads YYEEEE. Trimming removed 6 bases at V and 3 bases at J, with 24 bases between.

This clone was counted between two and nine times. The rearrangement joins TRBV11-2 to TRBJ2-6, with D possibly matching TRBD1 (6 bases). The ends were cut back, 5 bases at V and 0 bases at J, with 14 bases in the middle. In germline, CDR1 is SGHAT, CDR2 FQNNGV. This CDR3 region has 17 residues. CDR3 nucleotide sequence: TGTGCCAGCAGCCCGACAGGAAACCCCTCTGGGGCCAACGTCCTGACTTTC. Protein: CASSPTGNPSGANVLTF.

This rearrangement joins TRBV5-1 to TRBJ1-4; D is ambiguous. The CDR3 extends over 16 amino acids. Germline lookup yields CDR1 SGHRS and CDR2 YFSETQ. Trimming removed 4 bases from V and 4 bases from J, with 17 bases in between. The CDR3 nucleotides read TGCGCCAGCAGCCTTGGGAGCGGCGGTGGTAATGAAAAACTGTTTTTT. As protein: CASSLGSGGGNEKLFF. Variable domain in full (rest from reference TRBV5-1 and TRBJ1-4): KAGVTQTPRYLIKTRGQQVTLSCSPISGHRSVSWYQQTPGQGLQFLFEYFSETQRNKGNFPGRFSGRQFSNSRSEMNVSTLELGDSALYLCASSLGSGGGNEKLFFGSGTQLSVL.

This clone was observed a single time. The V call is TRBV11-2, the J call TRBJ1-5; D may be TRBD1 (6 bases). CDR1 is SGHAT, CDR2 FQNNGV, per germline. The CDR3 is made up of 16 amino acids. V was pared by 1 base and J by 0 bases, with 10 bases between. The CDR3 DNA follows: TGTGCCAGCAGCTTAGGGACAGCCGATAGCAATCAGCCCCAGCATTTT. This encodes CASSLGTADSNQPQHF.